The T cell receptor beta chain described here comes from a study of beta chain features in type 1 diabetes. Overall study findings and caveats: The study found moderately but significantly shorter TCRB CDR3s in all four CD4+ subsets of Type 1 diabetes patients.

The authors sorted CD4+ naive, central memory, regulatory and stem cell-like memory cells via CD45RO/CCR7/CD25/CD127/CD95/CD27. cDNA synthesis used the whole RNA isolate, giving expressed TCRB sequences. Repertoires were generated with immunoSEQ multiplex PCR, while TCRdb's copy carries only in-frame clones and drops some. This sample has approximately 90,000 clones, with about 32% found just once. As regards this clone: Its antigen is still unknown.

Trimming removed 1 base at V and 1 base at J, with 11 bases between. Germline V gene lookup returns CDR1 LGHNA and CDR2 YNFKEQ. CDR3 length: 15 amino acids. The chain has TRBV4-2 and TRBJ2-7, with D possibly TRBD2 on 6 matching bases. The clonotype comes from a woman aged 18-29 years in good health. The sample taken for sequencing was stem cell memory CD4+ T cells from blood. CDR3 sequence reads: CASSQARDSSYEQYF. Here the CDR3 DNA reads TGTGCCAGCAGCCAAGCCAGGGACTCATCCTACGAGCAGTACTTC.